The sequence of this T cell receptor beta chain was determined in a study of T-cell reconstitution after alpha-beta-depleted transplantation in children. This clonotype was counted a few times. The antigen remains undetermined. Broader study findings: Surviving recipient T cells and thymic progenitors accounted for the high day-60 TCRbeta diversity observed in some patients. Several hundred expanded graft clones reportedly gave rise to the alpha-beta T cells present about two months after transplant. Fresh T-cell production supplied most of the T-cell counts and diversity seen one year after transplant.

Unmatched junction bases numbered 13, after V lost 3 bases and J lost 0 bases. The CDR3 totals 18 residues. TCRbeta library preparation incorporated unique molecular identifiers. MiXCR was run by TCRdb on the PCR reads, yielding one entry per CDR3 protein. This table holds some 290,000 distinct CDR3 sequences, over 20% found once. Sample: PBMCs, mostly from graft donor cells, taken 180 days after TCRalphabeta/CD19-depleted stem cell transplant. This rearrangement joins TRBV12-3 or TRBV12-4 to TRBJ2-7; 8 positions match TRBD2. The receptor was isolated from a male patient younger than 18 who had a stem cell transplant for acute lymphoblastic leukemia, so the T cells may come from the graft donor. CDR3 nucleotides: TGTGCCAGCAGTTTCAGCCGGATGGGCGGGAGGAACTCCTACGAGCAGTACTTC. As protein: CASSFSRMGGRNSYEQYF.